Given below is one T cell receptor beta chain in context. The data were obtained in a study of CD8+ T cells in alopecia areata. The CDR3 runs to 14 residues. The V and J ends lost 4 bases and 7 bases respectively, with 17 bases between them. CDR1 is SGDLS and CDR2 is YYNGEE in the germline V gene. Treatment meaning: oral pan-JAK inhibitor, 5-10 mg twice daily. Investigators isolated RNA and reverse transcribed it into cDNA to act as the sequencing template. Method: immunoSEQ multiplex PCR; TCRdb's copy keeps in-frame clones and lacks some. The sample yields over 95,000 clones, 60% to 75% seen once. The TCR was taken from a human donor with alopecia areata. The specimen was CD8+ T cells sorted from blood, collected at week 4, from a patient treated with tofacitinib. The rearrangement joins TRBV9 to TRBJ1-1; D perhaps matches TRBD1 (5 bases). The CDR3 loop reads CASSPDPGDFEAFF. DNA of the CDR3: TGTGCCAGCAGCCCTGATCCGGGGGACTTTGAAGCTTTCTTT.